This TCR beta chain originates from a study of T cells in Graves' hyperthyroidism and ophthalmopathy. The CDR3 regions of TCR beta were amplified from RNA transcripts. The HTBI set primed first-round TCR CDR3 RT-PCR. In TCRdb, the multiplex PCR reads were re-called with MiXCR into one record per CDR3 protein. The sample gives 560,000 or so distinct CDR3 sequences, roughly 50% of which show up once; 8.2% is in the top ten. Stable disease denoted Graves' hyperthyroidism without ophthalmopathy progression within 18 months. Germline values: CDR1 KGHDR, CDR2 SFDVKD. V was cut by 7 bases and J by 1 base, with 12 bases left in between. The CDR3 loop spans 14 amino acids. This clonotype has more than one count but fewer than ten.

This sequence was found in a woman between 18 and 30 years old with Graves' hyperthyroidism. Sequencing was performed on peripheral blood or thyroid tissue (not recorded which). This sequence joins TRBV24-1 and TRBJ1-1, with D possibly TRBD1 on 5 matching bases. The CDR3 region has the DNA TGTGCCACCAGACCCGGAGGGGCGAACACTGAAGCTTTCTTT. Its protein is CATRPGGANTEAFF.